These 25 T cell receptor beta chains originate from one sample sequenced in a study of blood T cell repertoires in COVID-19. The method was immunoSEQ multiplex PCR; TCRdb's version includes in-frame clones alone and lacks a portion of them. This sample has approximately 250,000 clones, with less than 90% found just once. The sequencing input was peripheral blood. The receptors were sampled from a man aged 25-40 years with active or convalescent COVID-19.

The rearrangement uses TRBV7-9 and TRBJ2-5, with TRBD2 identical over 11 bases. The J segment lost 4 bases and the V segment lost 3 bases, leaving 4 bases of the junction unmatched. CDR1 SEHNR and CDR2 FQNEAQ come from the germline V gene (reference sequence). The CDR3 runs 15 residues. The CDR3 DNA sequence: TGTGCCAGCAGCTTTCTTAGCGGGGGGGGAGAGACCCAGTACTTC. This encodes CASSFLSGGGETQYF.

The rearrangement uses TRBV23-1 and TRBJ1-1; TRBD1 matches at 7 bases. TRBV23-1 is filed as an ORF, its function uncertain. The V segment lost 4 bases and the J segment 3 bases; nucleotides outside the gene matches: 14. The CDR3 sequence is 17 residues long. CDR3 residues: CASSRALGTENDTEAFF. The CDR3 bases are TGCGCCAGCAGTCGTGCCTTAGGGACAGAGAATGACACTGAAGCTTTCTTT.

The chain joins TRBV19 to TRBJ1-2; tentative D call: TRBD1 (5 bases). Germline-derived CDR1 and CDR2 are LNHDA and SQIVND (reference sequence). V gave up 6 bases and J gave up 5 bases, with 16 bases separating them. This CDR3 is 14 amino acids long. CDR3 residues: CASSPGEGYYGYTF. CDR3 DNA: TGTGCCAGTAGCCCCGGGGAGGGGTATTATGGCTACACCTTC.

The chain recombines TRBV7-2 with TRBJ1-4; no clear D. Germline CDR1 SGHTA, CDR2 FQGNSA. Between the trimmed V and J ends, which lost 1 base and 4 bases, there was a span of 7 bases. The CDR3 is 14 amino acids. CDR3 in amino acids: CASSLVRSNEKLFF. The CDR3, as DNA: TGTGCCAGCAGCTTAGTAAGGAGTAATGAAAAACTGTTTTTT.

CDR3 sequence reads: CASSMAGPPTYEQYF. CDR3 DNA sequence: TGTGCCAGTAGTATGGCGGGACCGCCGACGTACGAGCAGTACTTC. The gene calls are TRBV19 and TRBJ2-7, with D perhaps TRBD2 (6 bases). This CDR3 spans 15 amino acids. CDR1 is LNHDA and CDR2 is SQIVND in the germline V gene (reference sequence). V was cut by 3 bases and J by 4 bases, with 16 bases left in between.

The rearrangement links TRBV19 to TRBJ2-5; 11 nucleotides match TRBD1. Trimming removed 9 bases from V and 5 bases from J; junction bases left unmatched: 8. Germline V gene data show CDR1 as LNHDA and CDR2 as SQIVND (reference sequence). The CDR3 is made up of 14 amino acids. In DNA, the CDR3 is TGTGCCAGCGGCCGGGACAGGGGGATGGAGACCCAGTACTTC. Its translation: CASGRDRGMETQYF.

This chain connects TRBV5-1 to TRBJ2-3; D unclear. The length of the CDR3 is 14 residues. CDR1 and CDR2 (germline): SGHRS, YFSETQ. Trimming took off 3 bases at V and 5 bases at J, with 13 bases between the two ends. DNA for the CDR3: TGCGCCAGCAGCTCCCCTGAGGTTGGAGATACGCAGTATTTT. As protein: CASSSPEVGDTQYF. The full variable domain, completed using reference TRBV5-1 and TRBJ2-3, is KAGVTQTPRYLIKTRGQQVTLSCSPISGHRSVSWYQQTPGQGLQFLFEYFSETQRNKGNFPGRFSGRQFSNSRSEMNVSTLELGDSALYLCASSSPEVGDTQYFGPGTRLTVL.

This clone has a single count. The chain combines TRBV7-9 with TRBJ1-3; D gene ambiguous. V lost 3 bases and J lost 1, with 16 bases in between. CDR1 and CDR2 (germline): SEHNR, FQNEAQ (reference sequence). This CDR3 is built from 17 residues. The CDR3: CASSLGWEAASGNTIYF. The CDR3 bases are TGTGCCAGCAGCTTGGGTTGGGAGGCAGCATCTGGAAACACCATATATTTT.

The rearrangement links TRBV5-1 to TRBJ2-5; D is possibly TRBD1 (5 bases). Germline V CDR1 and CDR2: SGHRS, YFSETQ. Deletions cut 2 bases from V and 2 bases from J, with 10 bases between. This CDR3 contains 14 residues. The CDR3 DNA follows: TGCGCCAGCAGCTTTTCAACAGGACAAGAGACCCAGTACTTC. Amino acids: CASSFSTGQETQYF. Supplemented by reference TRBV5-1 and TRBJ2-5, the full variable domain reads KAGVTQTPRYLIKTRGQQVTLSCSPISGHRSVSWYQQTPGQGLQFLFEYFSETQRNKGNFPGRFSGRQFSNSRSEMNVSTLELGDSALYLCASSFSTGQETQYFGPGTRLLVL.

This clone has only a few counts. The chain couples TRBV19 to TRBJ1-2; 12 bases are shared with TRBD1. The length of the CDR3 is 17 residues. The V gene end was trimmed by 2 bases and the J gene end by 3 bases; junction bases not matched to a gene: 7. CDR1 LNHDA and CDR2 SQIVND come from the germline V gene (reference sequence). The CDR3, as DNA: TGTGCCAGTAGTATACCCGGGACAGGGGGCGCAGACTATGGCTACACCTTC. Its translation is CASSIPGTGGADYGYTF.

The chain links TRBV29-1 to TRBJ1-1; TRBD1 matches 9 bases. Germline CDR1 is SQVTM and CDR2 is ANQGSEA. CDR3 length: 15 amino acids. V trimming: 3 bases; J trimming: 3 bases; junction bases outside the gene matches: 8. In nucleotides, the CDR3 is TGCAGCGTTGATAGAGTACAGGGGGCAGACACTGAAGCTTTCTTT. This translates into CSVDRVQGADTEAFF.

V is TRBV2 and J is TRBJ2-1, with D perhaps TRBD2 (6 bases). The CDR3 is made up of 15 amino acids. CDR1 and CDR2 (germline): SNHLY, FYNNEI. Deletions cut 5 bases from V and 3 bases from J, with 14 bases between. The CDR3 protein is CASSWATGVYNEQFF. For the CDR3, the DNA is TGTGCCAGCAGTTGGGCCACGGGGGTCTACAATGAGCAGTTCTTC.

The V and J genes are TRBV10-3 and TRBJ2-3, with 10 nucleotides matching TRBD2. Germline-derived CDR1 and CDR2 are ENHRY and SYGVKD. V gave up 6 bases and J gave up 5 bases; unmatched junction bases: 5. The CDR3 runs 14 residues. CDR3 loop: CAIRSGGEGDTQYF. The CDR3 region has the DNA TGTGCCATCAGGAGCGGGGGGGAGGGAGATACGCAGTATTTT.

V and J are TRBV7-2 and TRBJ2-1; 7 bases line up with TRBD2. Germline V gene lookup returns CDR1 SGHTA and CDR2 FQGNSA. The CDR3 runs to 16 residues. The J segment lost 2 bases and the V segment lost 3 bases, leaving 7 bases of the junction unmatched. Here the CDR3 reads CASSFVGGTTYNEQFF. The CDR3 DNA sequence: TGTGCCAGCAGCTTTGTCGGCGGGACTACCTACAATGAGCAGTTCTTC. The full variable domain, completed using reference TRBV7-2 and TRBJ2-1, is GAGVSQSPSNKVTEKGKDVELRCDPISGHTALYWYRQSLGQGLEFLIYFQGNSAPDKSGLPSDRFSAERTGGSVSTLTIQRTQQEDSAVYLCASSFVGGTTYNEQFFGPGTRLTVL.

The chain carries TRBV6-2 or TRBV6-3 and TRBJ2-3; possibly TRBD2 for D (7 bases). The CDR3 sequence is 15 residues long. The germline gives CDR1 MNHEY, CDR2 SVGEGT. Trimming took off 3 bases at V and 4 bases at J, with 14 bases between the two ends. CDR3: CASSYGGGGSDTQYF. CDR3 nucleotide sequence: TGTGCCAGCAGTTATGGCGGGGGCGGCTCAGATACGCAGTATTTT.

Only one count was recorded for this clone. The rearrangement uses TRBV11-2 and TRBJ2-7; no definite D call. This CDR3 is 15 amino acids long. The germline CDR1 and CDR2 sequences are SGHAT and FQNNGV. Trimming stripped 0 bases from V and 6 bases from J, with 15 bases between. The CDR3 is CASSLDLETRLEQYF. Here the CDR3 DNA reads TGTGCCAGCAGCTTAGATCTGGAGACCCGTCTCGAGCAGTACTTC.

This chain links TRBV5-1 with TRBJ2-1; 15 bases match TRBD2. Germline trimming cut 4 bases from V and 0 bases from J; bases unmatched to any gene: 8. Germline V gene sequence: CDR1 SGHRS, CDR2 YFSETQ. There are 19 residues in the CDR3. CDR3 DNA sequence: TGCGCCAGCAGCCAGCCGGGACTAGCGGGGGGAAGCTCCTACAATGAGCAGTTCTTC. This codes for CASSQPGLAGGSSYNEQFF. Supplemented by reference TRBV5-1 and TRBJ2-1, the full variable domain reads KAGVTQTPRYLIKTRGQQVTLSCSPISGHRSVSWYQQTPGQGLQFLFEYFSETQRNKGNFPGRFSGRQFSNSRSEMNVSTLELGDSALYLCASSQPGLAGGSSYNEQFFGPGTRLTVL.

The chain recombines TRBV18 with TRBJ1-2; the match to TRBD1 covers 9 bases. The junction had 6 bases not matched to a gene; V was cut back by 2 bases and J by 2 bases. Germline assignment: CDR1 KGHSH and CDR2 LQKENI. The CDR3 totals 16 residues. CDR3: CASSPSSGQGNYGYTF. In nucleotides, the CDR3 is TGTGCCAGCTCACCATCCTCGGGACAGGGAAACTATGGCTACACCTTC. Supplemented by reference TRBV18 and TRBJ1-2, the full variable domain reads NAGVMQNPRHLVRRRGQEARLRCSPMKGHSHVYWYRQLPEEGLKFMVYLQKENIIDESGMPKERFSAEFPKEGPSILRIQQVVRGDSAAYFCASSPSSGQGNYGYTFGSGTRLTVV.

This chain uses TRBV9 with TRBJ2-1, with D possibly TRBD2 on 6 matching bases. CDR1 SGDLS and CDR2 YYNGEE come from the germline V gene. Trimming removed 0 bases from V and 4 bases from J, with 8 bases in between. The CDR3 is 14 amino acids. The DNA of the CDR3 is TGTGCCAGCAGCGTAGGACTAGTTTACAATGAGCAGTTCTTC. Amino acid sequence: CASSVGLVYNEQFF.

The chain combines TRBV4-3 with TRBJ1-1, with D maybe TRBD1 (5 bases). The CDR3 totals 16 residues. The V gene's germline CDR1 is LGHNA and CDR2 YSLEER. With 0 bases removed from V and 1 base from J, the gap between germline ends came to 12 bases. The CDR3 here is CASSQELRQPNTEAFF. CDR3 bases: TGCGCCAGCAGCCAAGAATTGCGACAGCCGAACACTGAAGCTTTCTTT.

The J gene is TRBJ2-5, the V gene TRBV3-1 (or the pseudogene TRBV3-2); TRBD2 might be the D (6 bases). Trimming took off 3 bases at V and 3 bases at J, with 17 bases between the two ends. The CDR3 is made up of 16 amino acids. Germline V gene sequence: CDR1 LGHDT, CDR2 YNNKEL (reference sequence). The CDR3 protein is CASSHLRLDTKETQYF. CDR3 DNA: TGTGCCAGCAGCCATCTCCGACTAGATACAAAAGAGACCCAGTACTTC.

The J gene is TRBJ2-3, the V gene TRBV7-8; TRBD2 matches at 12 bases. J lost 3 bases, V lost 5 bases, and 12 bases had no gene match. The CDR3 is 18 residues long. Germline-derived CDR1 and CDR2 are SGHVS and FQNEAQ. The chain's CDR3 is CASSPPSGGAFGTDTQYF. The DNA for the CDR3 is TGTGCCAGCAGCCCCCCTAGCGGGGGGGCCTTTGGGACAGATACGCAGTATTTT.

This clone was recorded once. The chain joins TRBV3-1 (or the pseudogene TRBV3-2) to TRBJ2-4, with TRBD1 matching over 7 bases. The CDR3 runs 13 residues. The V gene end was trimmed by 4 bases and the J gene end by 5 bases; junction bases not matched to a gene: 2. Looked up from germline, CDR1 is LGHDT and CDR2 is YNNKEL (reference sequence). Here the CDR3 reads CASSPGTENIQYF. The CDR3 nucleotides are TGTGCCAGCAGCCCCGGGACAGAAAACATTCAGTACTTC.

This chain uses TRBV18 with TRBJ2-7, with D perhaps TRBD2 (5 bases). Germline loops: CDR1 KGHSH, CDR2 LQKENI. The ends were cut back, 1 base at V and 0 bases at J, with 10 bases in the middle. The CDR3 sequence is 15 residues long. CDR3 sequence: CASSPRRTDSYEQYF. The CDR3 coding sequence is TGTGCCAGCTCACCACGAAGGACTGACTCCTACGAGCAGTACTTC. The variable domain in full, with the rest retrieved from reference TRBV18 and TRBJ2-7, is NAGVMQNPRHLVRRRGQEARLRCSPMKGHSHVYWYRQLPEEGLKFMVYLQKENIIDESGMPKERFSAEFPKEGPSILRIQQVVRGDSAAYFCASSPRRTDSYEQYFGPGTRLTVT.

The chain links TRBV5-5 to TRBJ2-3; 9 bases are a match to TRBD2. Germline V gives CDR1 SGHKS, CDR2 YYEKEE (reference sequence). Losses at the gene ends were 5 bases for V and 2 bases for J; bases not matched to a gene: 9. The CDR3 loop spans 16 amino acids. This chain's CDR3 is CASRRKLAGDTDTQYF. In DNA form, the CDR3 reads TGTGCCAGCAGACGTAAACTAGCGGGCGACACAGATACGCAGTATTTT.